The 25 T cell receptor beta chains given below trace back to one sample, sequenced in a study of long-term antiretroviral therapy in people with HIV. It was version v3.0 of the immunoSEQ assay that was run at survey level. Data came from immunoSEQ multiplex PCR; TCRdb stores just in-frame clones and leaves some out. The data contain some 21,000 clones, around 69% of them singletons. The sample was unsorted PBMCs, taken around 1.8 years before starting antiretroviral therapy. Source of these receptors: a woman aged 40 to 49 with HIV.

The chain carries TRBV18 and TRBJ2-1; TRBD2 matches 7 bases. Per the germline V gene, CDR1 is KGHSH and CDR2 is LQKENI. Germline trimming cut 3 bases from V and 7 bases from J; bases unmatched to any gene: 12. This CDR3 region has 16 residues. The CDR3 nucleotides are TGTGCCAGCTCACCGGGGTTTCAGCGGGAAAAGAATGAGCAGTTCTTC. Amino acids: CASSPGFQREKNEQFF.

The chain couples TRBV14 to TRBJ2-7; no clear D. Trimming pared 0 bases from V and 6 bases from J, leaving 12 bases between. Germline assignment: CDR1 SGHDN and CDR2 FVKESK. The CDR3 has 14 residues. CDR3 sequence (DNA): TGTGCCAGCAGCCAAGACAGTCGAAGGAGCGAGCAGTACTTC. Amino acids: CASSQDSRRSEQYF.

This chain joins TRBV30 and TRBJ2-1, with D maybe TRBD2 (6 bases). CDR1 and CDR2 (germline): GTSNPN, SVGIG (reference sequence). V shed 2 bases and J shed 2 bases, with 13 bases lying between them. This CDR3 is 15 amino acids long. CDR3 in amino acids: CAWSLGGGTYNEQFF. In DNA, the CDR3 is TGTGCCTGGAGTCTGGGGGGTGGAACCTACAATGAGCAGTTCTTC.

The chain joins TRBV10-2 to TRBJ2-7, with 7 bases aligning to TRBD1. The CDR3 contains 15 residues. From germline, CDR1 is WSHSY and CDR2 SAAADI. Trimming cost V 4 bases and J 2 bases; bases outside gene matches: 8. CDR3: CASSGTGVFPYEQYF. CDR3 bases: TGCGCCAGCAGTGGAACAGGGGTCTTCCCCTACGAGCAGTACTTC.

This clone showed up just a few times. The genes are TRBV14 and TRBJ2-7; a weak D match, TRBD1 (5 bases). Trimming took 1 base from V and 10 from J, leaving 8 bases between them. The CDR3 totals 11 residues. Germline lookup yields CDR1 SGHDN and CDR2 FVKESK. As DNA, the CDR3 is TGTGCCAGCAGCCAAGGGACACGACAGTACTTC. Translating it yields CASSQGTRQYF.

This rearrangement joins TRBV7-2 to TRBJ1-4; D not certain. CDR3 size: 14 residues. With 5 bases removed from V and 0 bases from J, the gap between germline ends came to 7 bases. Germline V CDR1 and CDR2: SGHTA, FQGNSA. The CDR3 loop is CASSTRATNEKLFF. In nucleotides, the CDR3 is TGTGCCAGCAGCACGCGTGCAACTAATGAAAAACTGTTTTTT.

The rearrangement links TRBV7-8 to TRBJ2-7; D is ambiguous. Per germline, CDR1 SGHVS and CDR2 FQNEAQ. This CDR3 has 15 amino acids. V was cut by 5 bases and J by 2 bases, with 16 bases left in between. For the CDR3, the DNA is TGTGCCAGCAGCCAGAAGGCTCGCGGAACCTACGAGCAGTACTTC. Its protein is CASSQKARGTYEQYF.

This clone was counted once. For the CDR3, the DNA is TGTGCCAGCAGTTACGGAAAGGGGGGCTACGAGCAGTACTTC. This sequence encodes CASSYGKGGYEQYF. J is TRBJ2-7 and V is TRBV6-5; tentatively, D is TRBD1 or TRBD2 (6 bases each). Looked up from germline, CDR1 is MNHEY and CDR2 is SVGAGI. CDR3 size: 14 residues. The germline V and J ends were trimmed by 2 bases and 3 bases, with 11 bases remaining between them.

This clone was seen a few times. CDR3 sequence reads: CASSGQGRETGELFF. The CDR3 DNA reads TGTGCCAGCAGCGGGCAGGGAAGGGAGACCGGGGAGCTGTTTTTT. The chain joins TRBV5-4 to TRBJ2-2; possibly TRBD1 or TRBD2 for D (5 bases each). Germline V gene lookup returns CDR1 SGHNT and CDR2 YYREEE (reference sequence). The V and J ends lost 4 bases and 5 bases respectively, with 15 bases between them. The CDR3 covers 15 residues.

The genes are TRBV19 and TRBJ1-1; the D gene is possibly TRBD1 (5 bases). This CDR3 has 15 amino acids. Trimming took 2 bases from V and 3 from J, leaving 13 bases between them. CDR1 and CDR2 from the germline V gene are LNHDA and SQIVND (reference sequence). In nucleotides, the CDR3 is TGTGCCAGTAGTATATGGGGAGGGGCCGACACTGAAGCTTTCTTT. Translating it yields CASSIWGGADTEAFF.

This rearrangement joins TRBV27 to TRBJ1-5; maybe TRBD1 (6 bases). The V end was cut by 5 bases, the J end by 0 bases, with 11 bases between. CDR1 MNHEY and CDR2 SMNVEV come from the germline V gene (reference sequence). The CDR3 sequence is 15 residues long. In nucleotides, the CDR3 is TGTGCCAGCAGTGAACAGGGATATAGCAATCAGCCCCAGCATTTT. Translated, it gives CASSEQGYSNQPQHF.

The V call is TRBV11-3, the J call TRBJ2-7, with D possibly TRBD2 on 5 matching bases. The CDR3 has 15 residues. In germline, CDR1 is SGHNT, CDR2 YENEEA. V was cut by 3 bases and J by 4 bases, with 16 bases left in between. CDR3 sequence reads: CASSLELGSGYEQYF. The CDR3 DNA reads as TGTGCCAGCAGCTTGGAGTTGGGCTCGGGGTACGAGCAGTACTTC. The full variable domain, in which reference TRBV11-3 and TRBJ2-7 provide the parts outside the CDR3, is EAGVVQSPRYKIIEKKQPVAFWCNPISGHNTLYWYLQNLGQGPELLIRYENEEAVDDSQLPKDRFSAERLKGVDSTLKIQPAELGDSAVYLCASSLELGSGYEQYFGPGTRLTVT.

Points on this clone: Germline is not matched at one junction end, which may reflect a read error. The rearrangement uses TRBV7-2 and TRBJ2-1; D possibly corresponds to TRBD2 (6 bases). Germline lookup yields CDR1 SGHTA and CDR2 FQGNSA. This CDR3 has 16 residues. The DNA of the CDR3 is TGTGCCAGCAGGTTAGCCGCCACTAGCTTGAACAATGAGCAGTTCTTC. It codes for CASRLAATSLNNEQFF. Full variable domain (rest looked up from reference TRBV7-2 and TRBJ2-1): GAGVSQSPSNKVTEKGKDVELRCDPISGHTALYWYRQSLGQGLEFLIYFQGNSAPDKSGLPSDRFSAERTGGSVSTLTIQRTQQEDSAVYLCASRLAATSLNNEQFFGPGTRLTVL.

This chain links TRBV2 with TRBJ2-7, with a tentative D call TRBD2 (7 bases). CDR1 and CDR2 from the germline V gene are SNHLY and FYNNEI. This CDR3 comprises 12 residues. V lost 4 bases to trimming and J lost 6 bases, with 10 bases between them. CDR3 loop: CASSVGGGEQYF. The CDR3 DNA follows: TGTGCCAGCAGTGTAGGGGGGGGCGAGCAGTACTTC.

The chain carries TRBV20-1 and TRBJ2-1; no firm D call. CDR1 is DFQATT, CDR2 SNEGSKA, per germline (reference sequence). V was cut by 4 bases and J by 8 bases, with 9 bases left in between. This CDR3 region has 11 residues. CDR3 amino acids: CSATRGDEQFF. CDR3 coding DNA: TGCAGTGCTACACGAGGCGATGAGCAGTTCTTC.

This clone was seen a handful of times. This rearrangement joins TRBV7-2 to TRBJ2-2; D gene uncertain. Trimming pared 7 bases from V and 6 bases from J, leaving 12 bases between. The CDR3 length is 13 residues. Germline V CDR1 and CDR2: SGHTA, FQGNSA. The CDR3 DNA follows: TGTGCCAGCAAGGGCCGAGCTGCCGGGGAGCTGTTTTTT. It specifies CASKGRAAGELFF.

The gene calls are TRBV6-6 and TRBJ2-7; D is unclear. The CDR3 extends over 15 amino acids. Trimming left V 6 bases short and J 0 bases short, with 15 bases between. The V gene's germline CDR1 is MNHNY and CDR2 SVGAGI (reference sequence). CDR3 coding DNA: TGTGCCAGCAGCGCAAGGGTGCTGGGCTCCTACGAGCAGTACTTC. Protein product: CASSARVLGSYEQYF.

The rearrangement uses TRBV7-2 and TRBJ1-3; D is unclear. This CDR3 is built from 13 residues. The V gene's germline CDR1 is SGHTA and CDR2 FQGNSA. V was trimmed by 6 bases and J by 3 bases, leaving 9 bases between them. In nucleotides, the CDR3 is TGTGCCAGCAGAGAGGGAGTTGGAAACACCATATATTTT. It codes for CASREGVGNTIYF. The full variable domain, rest sourced from reference TRBV7-2 and TRBJ1-3, is GAGVSQSPSNKVTEKGKDVELRCDPISGHTALYWYRQSLGQGLEFLIYFQGNSAPDKSGLPSDRFSAERTGGSVSTLTIQRTQQEDSAVYLCASREGVGNTIYFGEGSWLTVV.

V gene TRBV27 combines with J gene TRBJ2-1; D call uncertain. This CDR3 region has 14 residues. Germline lookup yields CDR1 MNHEY and CDR2 SMNVEV (reference sequence). V gave up 7 bases and J gave up 2 bases, with 12 bases separating them. The CDR3 spells CASTQISPYNEQFF. DNA for the CDR3: TGTGCCAGCACCCAAATTAGTCCCTACAATGAGCAGTTCTTC.

This rearrangement joins TRBV7-9 to TRBJ1-2; 7 bases line up with TRBD1. The V segment lost 4 bases and the J segment 4 bases; nucleotides outside the gene matches: 12. This CDR3 comprises 16 residues. Germline CDR1 is SEHNR and CDR2 is FQNEAQ (reference sequence). The CDR3 loop reads CASSSTGVSHVYGYTF. The CDR3 DNA sequence: TGTGCCAGCAGCTCAACAGGGGTCTCTCATGTCTATGGCTACACCTTC.

In this sample, this clone is large. The rearrangement joins TRBV6-5 to TRBJ1-1, with D maybe TRBD1 (6 bases). The V end lost 2 bases, the J end lost 8 bases, and 9 bases lay between the germline ends. There are 12 residues in the CDR3. CDR1 is MNHEY, CDR2 SVGAGI, per germline. For the CDR3, the DNA is TGTGCCAGCAGTTACCCTCAGGGGGAAGCTTTCTTT. Residues: CASSYPQGEAFF.

The chain employs TRBV30 and TRBJ2-1; 7 nucleotides align to TRBD2. CDR1 is GTSNPN, CDR2 SVGIG, per germline (reference sequence). The ends lost 3 bases at V and 3 bases at J; junction bases unmatched: 8. The CDR3 totals 15 residues. CDR3 residues: CAWSDRGSFYNEQFF. The CDR3 nucleotides read TGTGCCTGGAGCGACCGCGGGAGTTTCTACAATGAGCAGTTCTTC.

The chain combines TRBV7-2 with TRBJ1-5; D not certain. Trimming left V 2 bases short and J 2 bases short, with 7 bases between. Looked up from germline, CDR1 is SGHTA and CDR2 is FQGNSA. The CDR3 contains 14 residues. The CDR3 here is CASSLRLGNQPQHF. As DNA, the CDR3 is TGTGCCAGCAGCTTAAGGTTAGGCAATCAGCCCCAGCATTTT.

The rearrangement joins TRBV5-6 to TRBJ2-2; TRBD1 matches 7 bases. CDR1 and CDR2 from the germline V gene are SGHDT and YYEEEE. The CDR3 consists of 13 residues. With 4 bases clipped from V and 5 bases from J, the junction kept 2 bases outside the gene matches. The CDR3, as DNA: TGTGCCAGCAGCAGGACAGGAACCGGGGAGCTGTTTTTT. Translated, it gives CASSRTGTGELFF.

J is TRBJ2-1 and V is TRBV10-1; 8 bases are a match to TRBD2. The CDR3 covers 15 residues. The V and J ends lost 6 bases and 0 bases, in that order; junction bases with no gene match: 4. From germline, CDR1 is WNHNN and CDR2 SYGVQD (reference sequence). In nucleotides, the CDR3 is TGCGCCAGCAGCGAAAGCGGGAGCTCCTACAATGAGCAGTTCTTC. Translating it yields CASSESGSSYNEQFF.